This T cell receptor (beta chain) was captured by sequencing in a study of beta chain features in type 1 diabetes. The entirety of the isolated RNA underwent reverse transcription, so expressed TCRB transcripts were sequenced. Clones were read by immunoSEQ multiplex PCR, and TCRdb kept only the in-frame ones, dropping some. This table has about 52,000 clones, under 45% appearing once. Unmatched junction bases numbered 14, after V lost 7 bases and J lost 8 bases. Germline V CDR1 and CDR2: MDHEN, SYDVKM. There are 15 residues in the CDR3. General study results and limits: There was a moderate but significant shortening of TCRB CDR3s in all four CD4+ subsets of Type 1 diabetes patients.

As for this clone: The antigen is unknown.

The sequenced sample was Tregs from blood. This chain uses TRBV28 with TRBJ2-1; TRBD2 aligns across 7 bases. The TCR originated in a man aged 25-45 years with type 1 diabetes. CDR3 sequence (DNA): TGTGCCAGCACCTCCCCCGGGGCAGGGAGGGATGAGCAGTTCTTC. Translating it yields CASTSPGAGRDEQFF.